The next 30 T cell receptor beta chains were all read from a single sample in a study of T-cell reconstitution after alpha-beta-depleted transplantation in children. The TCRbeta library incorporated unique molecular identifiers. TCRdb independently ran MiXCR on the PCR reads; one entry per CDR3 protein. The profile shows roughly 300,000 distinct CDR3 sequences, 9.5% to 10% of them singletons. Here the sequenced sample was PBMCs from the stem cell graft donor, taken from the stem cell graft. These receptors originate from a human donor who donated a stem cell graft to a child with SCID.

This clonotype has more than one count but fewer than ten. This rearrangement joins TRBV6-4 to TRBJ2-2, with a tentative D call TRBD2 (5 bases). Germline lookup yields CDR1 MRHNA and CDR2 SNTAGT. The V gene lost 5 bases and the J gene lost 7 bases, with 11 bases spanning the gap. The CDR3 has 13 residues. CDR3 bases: TGTGCCAGCAGTTTGAATGCGGGCGGGGAGCTGTTTTTT. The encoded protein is CASSLNAGGELFF.

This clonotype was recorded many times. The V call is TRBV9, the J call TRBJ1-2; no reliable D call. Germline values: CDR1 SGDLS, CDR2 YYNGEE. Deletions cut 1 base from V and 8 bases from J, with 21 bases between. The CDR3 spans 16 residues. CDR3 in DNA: TGTGCCAGCAGCGTAAGCCTAAGGGCAGGCCCTAGGGGCTACACCTTC. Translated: CASSVSLRAGPRGYTF.

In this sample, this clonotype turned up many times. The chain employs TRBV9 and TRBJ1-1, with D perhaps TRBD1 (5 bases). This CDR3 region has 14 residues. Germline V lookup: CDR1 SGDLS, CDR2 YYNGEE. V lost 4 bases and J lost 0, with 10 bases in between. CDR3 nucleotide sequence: TGTGCCAGCAGCATCGGGACGGTGAACACTGAAGCTTTCTTT. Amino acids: CASSIGTVNTEAFF.

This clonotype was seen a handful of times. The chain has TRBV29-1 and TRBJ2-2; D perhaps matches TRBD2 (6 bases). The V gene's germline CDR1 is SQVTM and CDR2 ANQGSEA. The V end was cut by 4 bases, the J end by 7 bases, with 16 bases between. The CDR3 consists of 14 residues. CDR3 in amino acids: CSVGTGTRGGELFF. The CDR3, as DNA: TGCAGCGTTGGCACCGGGACGCGGGGCGGGGAGCTGTTTTTT.

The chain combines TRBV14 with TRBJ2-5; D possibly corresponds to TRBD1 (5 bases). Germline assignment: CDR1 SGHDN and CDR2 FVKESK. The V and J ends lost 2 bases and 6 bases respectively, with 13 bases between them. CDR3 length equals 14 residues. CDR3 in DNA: TGTGCCAGCAGCCAACCAGCCAGGGCCAAGACCCAGTACTTC. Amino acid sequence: CASSQPARAKTQYF.

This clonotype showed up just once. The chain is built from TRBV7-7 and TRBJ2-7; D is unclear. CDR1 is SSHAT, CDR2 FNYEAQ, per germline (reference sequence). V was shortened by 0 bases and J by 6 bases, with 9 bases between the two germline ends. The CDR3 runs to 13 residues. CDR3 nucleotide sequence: TGTGCCAGCAGCTTAGCAAAGGGATCCGAGCAGTACTTC. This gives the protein CASSLAKGSEQYF.

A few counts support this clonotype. The CDR3 spells CASSSDPWGEAFF. CDR3 bases: TGCGCCAGCAGCTCGGATCCATGGGGAGAAGCTTTCTTT. The chain recombines TRBV5-1 with TRBJ1-1; D is unresolved. Germline CDR1 SGHRS, CDR2 YFSETQ. The CDR3 length is 13 residues. Trimming removed 3 bases from V and 8 bases from J, with 14 bases in between.

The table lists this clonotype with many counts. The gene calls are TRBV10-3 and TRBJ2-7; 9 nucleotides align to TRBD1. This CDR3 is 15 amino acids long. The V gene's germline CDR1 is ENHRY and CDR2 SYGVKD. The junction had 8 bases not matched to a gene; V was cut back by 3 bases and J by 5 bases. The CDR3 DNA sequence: TGTGCCATCAGTGACGGGACAGGGTTTGTCCACGAGCAGTACTTC. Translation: CAISDGTGFVHEQYF.

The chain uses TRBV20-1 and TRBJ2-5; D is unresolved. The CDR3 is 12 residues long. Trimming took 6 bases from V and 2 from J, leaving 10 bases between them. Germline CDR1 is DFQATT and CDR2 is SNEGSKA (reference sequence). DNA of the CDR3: TGCAGTGCCTCGGGTCCACAAGAGACCCAGTACTTC. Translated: CSASGPQETQYF.

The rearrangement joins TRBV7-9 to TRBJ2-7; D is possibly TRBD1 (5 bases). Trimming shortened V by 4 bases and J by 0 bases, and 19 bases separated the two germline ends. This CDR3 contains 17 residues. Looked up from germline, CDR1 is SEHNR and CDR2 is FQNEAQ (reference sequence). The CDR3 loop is CASSSLGGRANSYEQYF. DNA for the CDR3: TGTGCCAGCAGCTCCCTCGGTGGCAGGGCGAACTCCTACGAGCAGTACTTC.

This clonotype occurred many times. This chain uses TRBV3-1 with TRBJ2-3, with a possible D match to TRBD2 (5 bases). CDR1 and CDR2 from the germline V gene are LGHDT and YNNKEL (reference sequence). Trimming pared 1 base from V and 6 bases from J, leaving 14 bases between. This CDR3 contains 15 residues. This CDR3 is CASSQVPEERDTQYF. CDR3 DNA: TGTGCCAGCAGCCAAGTCCCGGAAGAGCGGGATACGCAGTATTTT.

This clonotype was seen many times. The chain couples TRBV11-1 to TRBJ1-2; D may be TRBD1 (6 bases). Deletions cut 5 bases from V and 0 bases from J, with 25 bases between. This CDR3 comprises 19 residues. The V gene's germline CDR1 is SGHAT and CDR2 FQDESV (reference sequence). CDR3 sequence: CASSPVTWRQDSANYGYTF. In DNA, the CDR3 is TGTGCCAGCAGCCCCGTCACGTGGAGACAGGACTCGGCTAACTATGGCTACACCTTC.

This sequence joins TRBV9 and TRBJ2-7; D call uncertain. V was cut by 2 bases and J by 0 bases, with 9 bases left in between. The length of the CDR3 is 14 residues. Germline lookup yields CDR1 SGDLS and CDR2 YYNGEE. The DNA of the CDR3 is TGTGCCAGCAGCGTCATGGCCGGCTCCTACGAGCAGTACTTC. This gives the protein CASSVMAGSYEQYF.

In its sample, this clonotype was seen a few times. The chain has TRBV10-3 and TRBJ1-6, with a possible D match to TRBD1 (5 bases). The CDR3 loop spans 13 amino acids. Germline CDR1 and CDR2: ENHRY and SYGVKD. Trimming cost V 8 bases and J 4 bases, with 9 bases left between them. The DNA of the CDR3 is TGTGCCATCCAGACAGAATATAATTCACCCCTCCACTTT. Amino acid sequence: CAIQTEYNSPLHF.

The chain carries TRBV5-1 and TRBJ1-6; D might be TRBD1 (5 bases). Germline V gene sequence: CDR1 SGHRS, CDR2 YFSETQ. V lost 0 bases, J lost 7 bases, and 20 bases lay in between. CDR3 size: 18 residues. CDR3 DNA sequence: TGCGCCAGCAGCTTGGTTGGCGGGACTGACGCTTCCAATTCACCCCTCCACTTT. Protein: CASSLVGGTDASNSPLHF.

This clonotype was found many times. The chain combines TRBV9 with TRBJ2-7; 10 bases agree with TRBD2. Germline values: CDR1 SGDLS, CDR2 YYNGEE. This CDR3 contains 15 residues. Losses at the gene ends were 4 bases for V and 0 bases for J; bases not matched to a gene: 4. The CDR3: CASSSLAGASYEQYF. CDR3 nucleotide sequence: TGTGCCAGCAGCAGTCTAGCGGGGGCCTCCTACGAGCAGTACTTC. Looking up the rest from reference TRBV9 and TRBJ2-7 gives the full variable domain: DSGVTQTPKHLITATGQRVTLRCSPRSGDLSVYWYQQSLDQGLQFLIQYYNGEERAKGNILERFSAQQFPDLHSELNLSSLELGDSALYFCASSSLAGASYEQYFGPGTRLTVT.

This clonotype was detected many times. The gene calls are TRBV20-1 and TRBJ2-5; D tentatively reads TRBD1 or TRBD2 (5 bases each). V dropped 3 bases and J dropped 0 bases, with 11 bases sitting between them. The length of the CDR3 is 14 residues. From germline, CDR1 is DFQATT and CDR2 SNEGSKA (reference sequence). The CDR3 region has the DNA TGCAGTGCTAGTCAGGTGGGACACCAAGAGACCCAGTACTTC. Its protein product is CSASQVGHQETQYF.

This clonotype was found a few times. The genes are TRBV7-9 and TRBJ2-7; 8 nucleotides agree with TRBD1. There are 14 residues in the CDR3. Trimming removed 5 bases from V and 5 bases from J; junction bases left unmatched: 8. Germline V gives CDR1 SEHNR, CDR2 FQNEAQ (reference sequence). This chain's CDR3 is CASSETDRAHEQYF. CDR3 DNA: TGTGCCAGCAGCGAAACGGACAGGGCGCACGAGCAGTACTTC. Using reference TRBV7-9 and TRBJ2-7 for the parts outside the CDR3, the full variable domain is DTGVSQNPRHKITKRGQNVTFRCDPISEHNRLYWYRQTLGQGPEFLTYFQNEAQLEKSRLLSDRFSAERPKGSFSTLEIQRTEQGDSAMYLCASSETDRAHEQYFGPGTRLTVT.

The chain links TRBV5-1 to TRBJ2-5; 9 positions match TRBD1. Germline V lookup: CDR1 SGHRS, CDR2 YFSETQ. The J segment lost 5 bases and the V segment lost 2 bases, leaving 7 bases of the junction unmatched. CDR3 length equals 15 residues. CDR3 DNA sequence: TGCGCCAGCAGCTTCCGACAGGGGGATTCGGAGACCCAGTACTTC. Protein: CASSFRQGDSETQYF.

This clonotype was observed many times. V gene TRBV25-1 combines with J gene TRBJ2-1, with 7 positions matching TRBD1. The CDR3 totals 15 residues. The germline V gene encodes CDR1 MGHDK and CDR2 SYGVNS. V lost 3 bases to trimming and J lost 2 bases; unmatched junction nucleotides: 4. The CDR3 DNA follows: TGTGCCAGCAGTGATTCCGGGACAGCCTACAATGAGCAGTTCTTC. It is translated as CASSDSGTAYNEQFF.

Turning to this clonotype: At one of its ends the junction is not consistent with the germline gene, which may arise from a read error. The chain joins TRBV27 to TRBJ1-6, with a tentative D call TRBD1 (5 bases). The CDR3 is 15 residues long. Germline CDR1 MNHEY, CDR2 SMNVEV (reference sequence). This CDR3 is CAGSFSGLNNSPLHF. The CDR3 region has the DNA TGTGCCGGCAGTTTCTCAGGGTTGAATAATTCACCCCTCCACTTT.

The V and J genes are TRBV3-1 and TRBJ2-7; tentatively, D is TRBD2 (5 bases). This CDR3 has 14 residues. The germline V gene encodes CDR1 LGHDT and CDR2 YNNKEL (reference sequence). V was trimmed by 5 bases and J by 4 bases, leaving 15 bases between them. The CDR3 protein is CASSARLRAYEQYF. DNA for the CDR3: TGTGCCAGCAGCGCCCGGTTGAGGGCTTACGAGCAGTACTTC.

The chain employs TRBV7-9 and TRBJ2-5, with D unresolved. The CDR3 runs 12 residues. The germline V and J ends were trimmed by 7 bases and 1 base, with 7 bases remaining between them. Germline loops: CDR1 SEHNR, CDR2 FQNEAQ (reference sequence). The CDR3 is CASTGLQETQYF. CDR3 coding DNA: TGTGCCAGCACTGGGCTCCAAGAGACCCAGTACTTC.

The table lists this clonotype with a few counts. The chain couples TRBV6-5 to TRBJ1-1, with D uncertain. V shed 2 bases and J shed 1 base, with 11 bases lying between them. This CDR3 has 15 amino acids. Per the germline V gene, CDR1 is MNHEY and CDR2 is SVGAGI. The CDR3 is CASSYGSIGNTEAFF. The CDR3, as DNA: TGTGCCAGCAGTTACGGGAGTATCGGGAACACTGAAGCTTTCTTT.

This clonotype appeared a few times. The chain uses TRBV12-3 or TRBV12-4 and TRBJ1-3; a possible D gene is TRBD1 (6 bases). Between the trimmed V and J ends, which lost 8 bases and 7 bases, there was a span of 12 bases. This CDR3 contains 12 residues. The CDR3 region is CASRQAGNTIYF. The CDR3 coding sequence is TGTGCCAGCCGACAGGCAGGGAACACCATATATTTT.

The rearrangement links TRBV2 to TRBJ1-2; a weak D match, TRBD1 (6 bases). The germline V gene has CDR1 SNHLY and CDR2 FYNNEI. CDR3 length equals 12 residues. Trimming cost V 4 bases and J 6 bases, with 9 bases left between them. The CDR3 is CASSVYRDGYTF. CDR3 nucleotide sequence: TGTGCCAGCAGTGTATACAGGGATGGCTACACCTTC. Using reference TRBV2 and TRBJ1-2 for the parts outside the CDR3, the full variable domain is EPEVTQTPSHQVTQMGQEVILRCVPISNHLYFYWYRQILGQKVEFLVSFYNNEISEKSEIFDDQFSVERPDGSNFTLKIRSTKLEDSAMYFCASSVYRDGYTFGSGTRLTVV.

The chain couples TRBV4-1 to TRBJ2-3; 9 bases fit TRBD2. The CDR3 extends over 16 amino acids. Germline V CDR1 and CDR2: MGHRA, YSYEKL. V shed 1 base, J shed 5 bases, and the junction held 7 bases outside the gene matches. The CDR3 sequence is CASSQVPSGAGDTQYF. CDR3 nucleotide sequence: TGCGCCAGCAGCCAAGTTCCTAGCGGGGCGGGAGATACGCAGTATTTT.

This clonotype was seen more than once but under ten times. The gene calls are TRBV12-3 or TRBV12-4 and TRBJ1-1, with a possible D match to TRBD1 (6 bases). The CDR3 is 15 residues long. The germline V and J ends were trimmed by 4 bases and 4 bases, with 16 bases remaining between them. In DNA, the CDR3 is TGTGCCAGCAGTTCACACAGGGATCTTAGCACTGAAGCTTTCTTT. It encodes CASSSHRDLSTEAFF.

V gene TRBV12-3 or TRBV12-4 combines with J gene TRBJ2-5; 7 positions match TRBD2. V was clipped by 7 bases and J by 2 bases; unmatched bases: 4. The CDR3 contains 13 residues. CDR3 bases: TGTGCCAGCAATCAGCGGGGTCAAGAGACCCAGTACTTC. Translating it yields CASNQRGQETQYF.

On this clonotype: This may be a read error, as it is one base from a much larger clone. The chain's CDR3 is CASSYIGENGYTF. CDR3 DNA sequence: TGTGCCAGCAGCTATATAGGGGAAAATGGCTACACCTTC. The J gene is TRBJ1-2, the V gene TRBV6-5; D perhaps matches TRBD1 (5 bases). The CDR3 totals 13 residues. The ends were cut back, 6 bases at V and 6 bases at J, with 14 bases in the middle. Germline CDR1 and CDR2: MNHEY and SVGAGI.